These 32 T cell receptor beta chains share one sample of origin, sequenced in a study of T cell repertoires in ileal Crohn's disease. The method was immunoSEQ multiplex PCR; TCRdb's version includes in-frame clones alone and lacks a portion of them. The sample has about 4,000 clones, approximately 81% seen once; the top ten hold around 13%. The time point denotes: neoterminal ileum biopsy at postoperative endoscopy, about 6 months after surgery. Specimen: ileal tissue. These receptors all stem from an adult with Crohn's disease.

The chain uses TRBV18 and TRBJ1-5, with no clear D. V dropped 1 base and J dropped 6 bases, with 16 bases sitting between them. This CDR3 is built from 16 residues. The V gene's germline CDR1 is KGHSH and CDR2 LQKENI. The CDR3 nucleotides read TGTGCCAGCTCACCACGTCAGGAGGTGAACCGTCAGCCCCAGCATTTT. Its protein product is CASSPRQEVNRQPQHF.

This clone has more than one count but fewer than ten. V gene TRBV10-3 combines with J gene TRBJ2-3, with D possibly TRBD2 on 5 matching bases. V was cut by 2 bases and J by 5 bases, with 11 bases left in between. CDR1 is ENHRY and CDR2 is SYGVKD in the germline V gene. The CDR3 contains 14 residues. CDR3 DNA sequence: TGTGCCATCAGTGAGGGAGGTGGAGGAGATACGCAGTATTTT. Translation gives CAISEGGGGDTQYF.

The genes are TRBV10-3 and TRBJ1-2; D is ambiguous. CDR3 size: 14 residues. Deletions cut 6 bases from V and 1 base from J, with 12 bases between. The germline CDR1 and CDR2 sequences are ENHRY and SYGVKD. CDR3 bases: TGTGCCATCAGCAGTGATCAGGTTAACTATGGCTACACCTTC. Its translation is CAISSDQVNYGYTF.

The gene calls are TRBV28 and TRBJ1-5; D is perhaps TRBD1 (6 bases). With 3 bases removed from V and 5 bases from J, the gap between germline ends came to 14 bases. The length of the CDR3 is 15 residues. CDR1 MDHEN and CDR2 SYDVKM come from the germline V gene. The CDR3 region is CASSFPRGVDQPQHF. Written as DNA, the CDR3 is TGTGCCAGCAGTTTTCCCAGGGGCGTAGATCAGCCCCAGCATTTT.

This clone was detected only a few times. The DNA for the CDR3 is TGTGCCAGCAGCAACCGACAGGGTTCAGGTTCACCCCTCCACTTT. Protein sequence: CASSNRQGSGSPLHF. The rearrangement links TRBV7-2 to TRBJ1-6, with 7 bases matching TRBD1. J lost 9 bases, V lost 5 bases, and 10 bases had no gene match. Germline CDR1 is SGHTA and CDR2 is FQGNSA. This CDR3 is built from 15 residues. Drawing the rest from reference TRBV7-2 and TRBJ1-6, the complete variable domain is GAGVSQSPSNKVTEKGKDVELRCDPISGHTALYWYRQSLGQGLEFLIYFQGNSAPDKSGLPSDRFSAERTGGSVSTLTIQRTQQEDSAVYLCASSNRQGSGSPLHFGNGTRLTVT.

This chain joins TRBV19 and TRBJ1-2; D remains unclear. Germline V gene data show CDR1 as LNHDA and CDR2 as SQIVND (reference sequence). The CDR3 is 13 residues long. Trimming stripped 3 bases from V and 8 bases from J, with 13 bases between. The CDR3 protein is CASSIQSRGGYTF. For the CDR3, the DNA is TGTGCCAGTAGTATCCAGTCCCGCGGCGGCTACACCTTC.

This clone was observed once. The chain couples TRBV10-3 to TRBJ1-5, with TRBD1 matching over 8 bases. The CDR3 totals 14 residues. V trimming: 11 bases; J trimming: 0 bases; junction bases outside the gene matches: 6. Germline V gives CDR1 ENHRY, CDR2 SYGVKD. CDR3 sequence: CASGTGGSNQPQHF. DNA for the CDR3: TGTGCCTCGGGGACAGGAGGTAGCAATCAGCCCCAGCATTTT.

The chain has TRBV19 and TRBJ2-1; TRBD2 agrees at 11 bases. The CDR3 length is 15 residues. Germline V gene lookup returns CDR1 LNHDA and CDR2 SQIVND (reference sequence). Trimming took 6 bases from V and 8 from J; bases not matched to a gene: 9. The CDR3 protein is CASRRLAGRGHEQFF. The DNA for the CDR3 is TGTGCCAGTAGGAGACTAGCGGGACGAGGCCATGAGCAGTTCTTC.

The gene calls are TRBV19 and TRBJ2-3; maybe TRBD1 (5 bases). V lost 7 bases to trimming and J lost 2 bases, with 13 bases between them. Germline V gene data show CDR1 as LNHDA and CDR2 as SQIVND (reference sequence). This CDR3 contains 14 residues. DNA for the CDR3: TGTGCCAGTAAGGGGTGGGTTGACACAGATACGCAGTATTTT. Protein product: CASKGWVDTDTQYF.

The gene calls are TRBV5-6 and TRBJ1-1; a weak D match, TRBD1 (5 bases). Germline loops: CDR1 SGHDT, CDR2 YYEEEE. CDR3 length equals 15 residues. Trimming pared 3 bases from V and 3 bases from J, leaving 15 bases between. CDR3 sequence (DNA): TGTGCCAGCAGCTGGCGGGGGGGTCGCTACACTGAAGCTTTCTTT. Translated, it gives CASSWRGGRYTEAFF.

J is TRBJ2-7 and V is TRBV27, with a weak D call TRBD2 (6 bases). This CDR3 is built from 17 residues. Looked up from germline, CDR1 is MNHEY and CDR2 is SMNVEV (reference sequence). Between the trimmed V and J ends, which lost 2 bases and 7 bases, there was a span of 24 bases. CDR3 sequence reads: CASSLQIGGTRPREQYF. The CDR3 bases are TGTGCCAGCAGTTTACAGATCGGGGGTACCAGACCGAGGGAGCAGTACTTC.

The chain couples TRBV20-1 to TRBJ2-5; D is unresolved. V lost 0 bases and J lost 4, with 3 bases in between. Per germline, CDR1 DFQATT and CDR2 SNEGSKA (reference sequence). CDR3 size: 11 residues. CDR3 in amino acids: CSARDRETQYF. The CDR3 nucleotides read TGCAGTGCTAGAGATCGAGAGACCCAGTACTTC.

The chain employs TRBV5-1 and TRBJ1-1; a weak D match, TRBD1 (5 bases). Trimming removed 4 bases at V and 4 bases at J, with 26 bases between. Germline CDR1 reads SGHRS; CDR2 reads YFSETQ. The CDR3 spans 18 residues. CDR3 bases: TGCGCCAGCAGCCCCGCATTAGGGGCGCGTGGTTTGGCCACTGAAGCTTTCTTT. Protein sequence: CASSPALGARGLATEAFF. Full variable domain (outside the CDR3, taken from reference TRBV5-1 and TRBJ1-1): KAGVTQTPRYLIKTRGQQVTLSCSPISGHRSVSWYQQTPGQGLQFLFEYFSETQRNKGNFPGRFSGRQFSNSRSEMNVSTLELGDSALYLCASSPALGARGLATEAFFGQGTRLTVV.

The chain carries TRBV30 and TRBJ1-3; possible D gene TRBD1, 5 bases. This CDR3 is built from 15 residues. The ends were cut back, 2 bases at V and 7 bases at J, with 18 bases in the middle. CDR1 is GTSNPN, CDR2 SVGIG, per germline (reference sequence). The CDR3 sequence is CAWSRLGPSGNTIYF. CDR3 nucleotide sequence: TGTGCCTGGAGTAGGTTGGGCCCTTCAGGGAACACCATATATTTT.

The chain links TRBV2 to TRBJ2-1; a possible D gene is TRBD1 (5 bases). Germline assignment: CDR1 SNHLY and CDR2 FYNNEI. Trimming removed 5 bases at V and 0 bases at J, with 14 bases between. This CDR3 has 16 residues. The chain's CDR3 is CASSRTGESSYNEQFF. The DNA of the CDR3 is TGTGCCAGCAGTCGAACAGGAGAAAGCTCCTACAATGAGCAGTTCTTC.

The table lists this clone with a few counts. The V and J genes are TRBV9 and TRBJ1-2, with D unresolved. The CDR3 is 14 residues long. Germline V gives CDR1 SGDLS, CDR2 YYNGEE. The ends were cut back, 2 bases at V and 3 bases at J, with 11 bases in the middle. In DNA form, the CDR3 reads TGTGCCAGCAGCGTGTCGGGAAGGCACTATGGCTACACCTTC. It codes for CASSVSGRHYGYTF.

The chain has TRBV19 and TRBJ1-5; perhaps TRBD1 as D (6 bases). This CDR3 is 14 amino acids long. The germline V gene encodes CDR1 LNHDA and CDR2 SQIVND (reference sequence). Trimming left V 6 bases short and J 14 bases short, with 23 bases between. CDR3 residues: CASSTGQQGGRKHF. CDR3 nucleotide sequence: TGTGCCAGTAGCACCGGCCAACAGGGAGGGCGGAAGCATTTT.

The CDR3 region is CASSFRAGTEAFF. CDR3 nucleotide sequence: TGTGCCAGCAGCTTCAGGGCAGGCACTGAAGCTTTCTTT. V gene TRBV7-8 combines with J gene TRBJ1-1, with a weak D call TRBD1 (5 bases). The length of the CDR3 is 13 residues. Trimming removed 3 bases at V and 4 bases at J, with 9 bases between. Germline CDR1 reads SGHVS; CDR2 reads FQNEAQ.

The CDR3 coding sequence is TGCGCCAGCAGCTCAGGCAACACCGGGGAGCTGTTTTTT. It translates to CASSSGNTGELFF. The chain employs TRBV5-1 and TRBJ2-2; D gene unclear. The CDR3 loop spans 13 amino acids. Germline assignment: CDR1 SGHRS and CDR2 YFSETQ. Trimming pared 3 bases from V and 2 bases from J, leaving 5 bases between.

V and J are TRBV6-5 and TRBJ2-6, with D possibly being TRBD2 (6 bases). Germline V gene sequence: CDR1 MNHEY, CDR2 SVGAGI. This CDR3 comprises 15 residues. V was trimmed by 4 bases and J by 3 bases, leaving 10 bases between them. This chain's CDR3 is CASSSPGVGANVLTF. The CDR3, as DNA: TGTGCCAGCAGTTCCCCGGGGGTTGGGGCCAACGTCCTGACTTTC.

A remark on this clone: One junction end does not reproduce the germline sequence, and a read error may be involved. Additional DNA sequences in this sample encode the identical CDR3. The chain recombines TRBV28 with TRBJ1-6, with D unclear. The CDR3 is 14 residues long. Germline V gene data show CDR1 as MDHEN and CDR2 as SYDVKM. The CDR3 reads CASREALENSPLHF. Written as DNA, the CDR3 is TGTGCCAGCAGAGAGGCCCTGGAAAATTCCCCCCTCCACTTT.

The chain joins TRBV5-4 to TRBJ2-1; a weak D match, TRBD2 (5 bases). This CDR3 region has 14 residues. Trimming shortened V by 0 bases and J by 4 bases, and 8 bases separated the two germline ends. Germline values: CDR1 SGHNT, CDR2 YYREEE (reference sequence). CDR3 sequence (DNA): TGTGCCAGCAGCTTGGAGGGAGATTACAATGAGCAGTTCTTC. Its translation is CASSLEGDYNEQFF.

Comments on this clone: Other DNA sequences within the sample encode an identical CDR3. This chain links TRBV4-3 with TRBJ2-7, with D perhaps matching TRBD1 (5 bases). V gave up 0 bases and J gave up 3 bases, with 9 bases separating them. Per the germline V gene, CDR1 is LGHNA and CDR2 is YSLEER. The CDR3 spans 14 residues. CDR3 nucleotides: TGCGCCAGCAGCCAAGAGTCCAGGGACTACGAGCAGTACTTC. This sequence encodes CASSQESRDYEQYF.

This sequence joins TRBV6-5 and TRBJ1-5, with D hard to call. The germline V gene has CDR1 MNHEY and CDR2 SVGAGI. This CDR3 region has 13 residues. Trimming stripped 2 bases from V and 6 bases from J, with 8 bases between. CDR3 loop: CASSYEGGQPQHF. The CDR3 nucleotides are TGTGCCAGCAGTTACGAGGGAGGTCAGCCCCAGCATTTT.

This CDR3 is CASEVGRGYYNEQFF. CDR3 DNA sequence: TGTGCCAGTGAGGTGGGCAGGGGGTATTACAATGAGCAGTTCTTC. The rearrangement uses TRBV19 and TRBJ2-1, with 7 positions matching TRBD1. The CDR3 has 15 residues. The germline V gene has CDR1 LNHDA and CDR2 SQIVND (reference sequence). V was clipped by 8 bases and J by 4 bases; unmatched bases: 11.

The genes are TRBV5-1 and TRBJ2-7, with 8 bases fitting TRBD1. Germline V gene data show CDR1 as SGHRS and CDR2 as YFSETQ. The CDR3 length is 15 residues. Trimming took 4 bases from V and 0 from J; bases not matched to a gene: 6. The CDR3 protein is CASSPRTGSSYEQYF. In nucleotides, the CDR3 is TGCGCCAGCAGCCCTAGGACAGGGTCCTCCTACGAGCAGTACTTC. The whole variable domain, remainder taken from reference TRBV5-1 and TRBJ2-7, is KAGVTQTPRYLIKTRGQQVTLSCSPISGHRSVSWYQQTPGQGLQFLFEYFSETQRNKGNFPGRFSGRQFSNSRSEMNVSTLELGDSALYLCASSPRTGSSYEQYFGPGTRLTVT.

The rearrangement links TRBV15 to TRBJ1-2; D is undetermined. V gave up 4 bases and J gave up 7 bases, with 10 bases separating them. The CDR3 is made up of 12 amino acids. The germline V gene has CDR1 LNHNV and CDR2 YYDKDF (reference sequence). CDR3 protein: CATSIGGPGYTF. The CDR3 region has the DNA TGTGCCACCAGCATCGGAGGGCCTGGCTACACCTTC.

The V and J genes are TRBV7-9 and TRBJ2-1; no clear D gene. CDR3 size: 14 residues. The ends were cut back, 2 bases at V and 3 bases at J, with 8 bases in the middle. From germline, CDR1 is SEHNR and CDR2 FQNEAQ (reference sequence). The CDR3 is CASSLQSVYNEQFF. Here the CDR3 DNA reads TGTGCCAGCAGCTTACAGTCCGTCTACAATGAGCAGTTCTTC. The whole variable domain, filled in from reference TRBV7-9 and TRBJ2-1, reads DTGVSQNPRHKITKRGQNVTFRCDPISEHNRLYWYRQTLGQGPEFLTYFQNEAQLEKSRLLSDRFSAERPKGSFSTLEIQRTEQGDSAMYLCASSLQSVYNEQFFGPGTRLTVL.

V and J are TRBV29-1 and TRBJ2-2; D unclear. V was trimmed by 3 bases and J by 3 bases, leaving 8 bases between them. Germline CDR1 is SQVTM and CDR2 is ANQGSEA. This CDR3 spans 13 amino acids. The CDR3 DNA sequence: TGCAGCGTTGATCACGCAGACACCGGGGAGCTGTTTTTT. Its protein is CSVDHADTGELFF.

The CDR3 here is CASSSPGWTNTEAFF. CDR3 nucleotides: TGTGCCAGCAGTTCTCCAGGGTGGACAAACACTGAAGCTTTCTTT. The chain recombines TRBV6-5 with TRBJ1-1; maybe TRBD1 (5 bases). Looked up from germline, CDR1 is MNHEY and CDR2 is SVGAGI. The ends were cut back, 4 bases at V and 2 bases at J, with 14 bases in the middle. The CDR3 sequence is 15 residues long.

Of note for this clone: At one end the junction does not follow the germline gene, possibly because of a read error. The chain employs TRBV7-7 and TRBJ1-3; D is perhaps TRBD1 (5 bases). CDR3 size: 14 residues. Germline V gene sequence: CDR1 SSHAT, CDR2 FNYEAQ (reference sequence). The CDR3 region is CASSESRAGNTIYF. CDR3 sequence (DNA): TGTGCTAGCAGCGAATCCAGGGCCGGAAACACCATATATTTT.

V usage is TRBV19 and J usage is TRBJ1-2; 7 bases are a match to TRBD1. With V trimmed by 6 bases and J by 0 bases, 7 bases remained unmatched. Germline CDR1 reads LNHDA; CDR2 reads SQIVND (reference sequence). CDR3 length: 15 residues. In DNA, the CDR3 is TGTGCCAGTAGCAACCGGGACAGTGCTAACTATGGCTACACCTTC. Its translation: CASSNRDSANYGYTF.